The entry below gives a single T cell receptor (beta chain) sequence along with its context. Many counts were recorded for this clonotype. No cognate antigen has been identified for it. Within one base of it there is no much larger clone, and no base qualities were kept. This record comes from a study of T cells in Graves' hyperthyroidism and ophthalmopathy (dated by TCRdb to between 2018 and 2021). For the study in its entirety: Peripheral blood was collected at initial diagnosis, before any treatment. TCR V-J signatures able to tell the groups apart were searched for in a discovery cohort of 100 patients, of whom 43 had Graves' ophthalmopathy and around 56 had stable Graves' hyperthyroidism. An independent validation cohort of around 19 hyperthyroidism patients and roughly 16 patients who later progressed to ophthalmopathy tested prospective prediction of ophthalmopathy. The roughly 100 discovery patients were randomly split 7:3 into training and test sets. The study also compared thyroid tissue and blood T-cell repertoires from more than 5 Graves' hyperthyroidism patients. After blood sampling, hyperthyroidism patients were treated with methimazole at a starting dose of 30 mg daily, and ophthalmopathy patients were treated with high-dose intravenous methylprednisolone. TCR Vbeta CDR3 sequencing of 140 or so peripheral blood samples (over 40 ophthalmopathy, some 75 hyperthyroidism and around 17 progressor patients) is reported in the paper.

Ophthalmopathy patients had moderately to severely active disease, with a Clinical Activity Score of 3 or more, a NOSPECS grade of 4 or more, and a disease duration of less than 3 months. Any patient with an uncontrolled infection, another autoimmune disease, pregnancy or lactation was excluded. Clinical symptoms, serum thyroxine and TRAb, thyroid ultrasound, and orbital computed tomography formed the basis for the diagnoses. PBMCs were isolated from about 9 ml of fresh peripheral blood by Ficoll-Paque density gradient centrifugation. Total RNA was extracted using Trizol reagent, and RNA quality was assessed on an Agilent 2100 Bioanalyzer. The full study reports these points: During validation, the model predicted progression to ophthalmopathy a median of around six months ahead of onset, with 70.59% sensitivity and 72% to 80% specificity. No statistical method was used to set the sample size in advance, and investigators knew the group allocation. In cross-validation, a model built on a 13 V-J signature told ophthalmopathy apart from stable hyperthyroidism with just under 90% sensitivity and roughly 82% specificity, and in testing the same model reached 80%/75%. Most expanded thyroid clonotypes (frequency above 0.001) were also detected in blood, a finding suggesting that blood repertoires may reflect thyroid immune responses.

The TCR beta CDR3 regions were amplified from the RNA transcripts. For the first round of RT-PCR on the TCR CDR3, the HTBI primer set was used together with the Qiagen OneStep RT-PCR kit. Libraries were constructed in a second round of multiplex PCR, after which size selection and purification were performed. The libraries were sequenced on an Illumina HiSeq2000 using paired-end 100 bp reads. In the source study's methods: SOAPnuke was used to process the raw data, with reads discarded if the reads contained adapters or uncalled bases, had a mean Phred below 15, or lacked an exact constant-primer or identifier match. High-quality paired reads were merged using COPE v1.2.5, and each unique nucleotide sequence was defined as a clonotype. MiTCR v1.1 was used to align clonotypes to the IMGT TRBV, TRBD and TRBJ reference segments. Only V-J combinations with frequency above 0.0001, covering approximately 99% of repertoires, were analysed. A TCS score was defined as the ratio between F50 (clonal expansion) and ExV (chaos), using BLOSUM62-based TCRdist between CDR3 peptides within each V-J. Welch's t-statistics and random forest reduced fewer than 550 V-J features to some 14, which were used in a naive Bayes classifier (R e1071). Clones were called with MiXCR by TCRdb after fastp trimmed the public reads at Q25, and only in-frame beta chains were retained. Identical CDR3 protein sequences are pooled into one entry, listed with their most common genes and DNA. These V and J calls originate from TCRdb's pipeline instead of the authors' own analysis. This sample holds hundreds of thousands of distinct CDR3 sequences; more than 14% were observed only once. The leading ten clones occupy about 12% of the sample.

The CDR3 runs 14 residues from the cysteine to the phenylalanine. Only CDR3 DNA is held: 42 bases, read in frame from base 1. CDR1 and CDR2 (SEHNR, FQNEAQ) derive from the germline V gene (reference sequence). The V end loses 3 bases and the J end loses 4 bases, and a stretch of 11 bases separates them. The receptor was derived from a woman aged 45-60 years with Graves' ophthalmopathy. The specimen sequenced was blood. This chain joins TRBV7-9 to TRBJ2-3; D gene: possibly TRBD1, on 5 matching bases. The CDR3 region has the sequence CASSLKAGPDTQYF. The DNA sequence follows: TGTGCCAGCAGCTTGAAGGCAGGGCCAGATACGCAGTATTTT.